This passage covers 27 T cell receptor beta chains from one sample sequenced in a study of blood T cell repertoires in COVID-19. Clones were read by immunoSEQ multiplex PCR, and TCRdb kept only the in-frame ones, dropping some. The data hold fewer than 55,000 clones, with 86% observed a single time. The specimen was peripheral blood. The receptors shown here come from a woman aged 55-75 years with acute or convalescent COVID-19.

The rearrangement joins TRBV3-1 (or the pseudogene TRBV3-2) to TRBJ2-3; 7 bases are a match to TRBD2. This CDR3 contains 20 residues. CDR1 LGHDT and CDR2 YNNKEL come from the germline V gene (reference sequence). Trimming took 0 bases from V and 2 from J; bases not matched to a gene: 17. DNA for the CDR3: TGTGCCAGCAGCCAAGATTTCTCGTTTTCGAGCGGGGCAACCACAGATACGCAGTATTTT. It codes for CASSQDFSFSSGATTDTQYF.

The chain combines TRBV29-1 with TRBJ1-1; no definite D call. The CDR3 contains 12 residues. Germline CDR1 SQVTM, CDR2 ANQGSEA. The V end lost 2 bases, the J end lost 1 base, and 5 bases lay between the germline ends. The CDR3 DNA sequence: TGCAGCGTTGAAAGCGGGAACACTGAAGCTTTCTTT. Protein: CSVESGNTEAFF.

In its sample, this clone was seen once. The DNA for the CDR3 is TGTGCCAGCAGTTTATTTGGCGGGAGGAACACCGGGGAGCTGTTTTTT. It yields the protein CASSLFGGRNTGELFF. The J gene is TRBJ2-2, the V gene TRBV27, with TRBD2 matching over 7 bases. Germline V lookup: CDR1 MNHEY, CDR2 SMNVEV (reference sequence). There are 16 residues in the CDR3. The J segment lost 1 base and the V segment lost 1 base, leaving 3 bases of the junction unmatched.

In its sample, this clone was seen once. The chain recombines TRBV7-9 with TRBJ1-2; D gene uncertain. The CDR3 contains 13 residues. Trimming left V 0 bases short and J 6 bases short, with 8 bases between. Per the germline V gene, CDR1 is SEHNR and CDR2 is FQNEAQ (reference sequence). The CDR3 sequence: CASSLAALNGYTF. The CDR3 DNA reads TGTGCCAGCAGCTTAGCAGCTTTAAATGGCTACACCTTC.

This rearrangement joins TRBV7-2 to TRBJ2-5; D is unclear. This CDR3 contains 18 residues. Trimming left V 0 bases short and J 4 bases short, with 21 bases between. Germline V gene data show CDR1 as SGHTA and CDR2 as FQGNSA. The CDR3 protein is CASSLATRHLSERETQYF. Written as DNA, the CDR3 is TGTGCCAGCAGCTTAGCAACCCGGCATCTTTCAGAGCGAGAGACCCAGTACTTC.

The chain carries TRBV9 and TRBJ1-2, with TRBD1 identical over 8 bases. The CDR3 sequence is 15 residues long. The germline CDR1 and CDR2 sequences are SGDLS and YYNGEE. Trimming at V came to 4 bases and at J to 8 bases, leaving 13 bases not matched to a gene. The CDR3: CASSQFPDRGVGYTF. The CDR3 coding sequence is TGTGCCAGCAGCCAATTCCCTGACAGGGGAGTCGGCTACACCTTC.

CDR3 residues: CASSQVPGGLSGYTF. The CDR3 DNA reads TGCGCCAGCAGCCAAGTGCCGGGGGGCTTAAGTGGCTACACCTTC. The gene calls are TRBV4-1 and TRBJ1-2; D is perhaps TRBD1 (6 bases). Per germline, CDR1 MGHRA and CDR2 YSYEKL. CDR3 length equals 15 residues. Trimming took 1 base from V and 7 from J, leaving 16 bases between them.

The rearrangement joins TRBV7-3 to TRBJ1-2; D ambiguous. CDR1 and CDR2 from the germline V gene are SGHTA and FQGTGA. V dropped 5 bases and J dropped 5 bases, with 12 bases sitting between them. The CDR3 length is 13 residues. As DNA, the CDR3 is TGTGCCAGCAGCCCAGACGGAGGGTATGGCTACACCTTC. As protein: CASSPDGGYGYTF.

This clone was picked up one time. The chain carries TRBV25-1 and TRBJ2-7, with D maybe TRBD1 (5 bases). In germline, CDR1 is MGHDK, CDR2 SYGVNS. Trimming pared 1 base from V and 0 bases from J, leaving 13 bases between. The CDR3 is made up of 16 amino acids. The CDR3 DNA is TGTGCCAGCAGTGAATCTTCCGGACACGTCTCCTACGAGCAGTACTTC. Its translation: CASSESSGHVSYEQYF.

This chain connects TRBV19 to TRBJ2-5; TRBD2 matches 8 bases. There are 14 residues in the CDR3. Looked up from germline, CDR1 is LNHDA and CDR2 is SQIVND (reference sequence). J lost 4 bases, V lost 3 bases, and 4 bases had no gene match. The CDR3 coding sequence is TGTGCCAGTAGTATTGGGCTAGCGGGAGAGACCCAGTACTTC. Translating gives CASSIGLAGETQYF.

The genes are TRBV2 and TRBJ2-3; possibly TRBD1 for D (5 bases). The CDR3 runs 14 residues. CDR1 and CDR2 (germline): SNHLY, FYNNEI. Trimming took off 3 bases at V and 3 bases at J, with 10 bases between the two ends. In DNA form, the CDR3 reads TGTGCCAGCAGTGACAGGGAACTGACAGATACGCAGTATTTT. Translation gives CASSDRELTDTQYF. Combining the CDR3 with reference TRBV2 and TRBJ2-3 gives the whole variable domain EPEVTQTPSHQVTQMGQEVILRCVPISNHLYFYWYRQILGQKVEFLVSFYNNEISEKSEIFDDQFSVERPDGSNFTLKIRSTKLEDSAMYFCASSDRELTDTQYFGPGTRLTVL.

In its sample, this clone was seen a few times. This rearrangement joins TRBV7-2 to TRBJ2-1, with 9 bases lining up with TRBD2. V lost 3 bases, J lost 7 bases, and 10 bases stayed unmatched. The length of the CDR3 is 16 residues. The germline CDR1 and CDR2 sequences are SGHTA and FQGNSA. In DNA form, the CDR3 reads TGTGCCAGCAGCTTTAGCGGGAGCGGGGCAAGGAATGAGCAGTTCTTC. Encoded protein: CASSFSGSGARNEQFF. Full variable domain (remainder filled in from reference TRBV7-2 and TRBJ2-1): GAGVSQSPSNKVTEKGKDVELRCDPISGHTALYWYRQSLGQGLEFLIYFQGNSAPDKSGLPSDRFSAERTGGSVSTLTIQRTQQEDSAVYLCASSFSGSGARNEQFFGPGTRLTVL.

This clone was observed once. The chain has TRBV5-1 and TRBJ1-5; 9 bases agree with TRBD1. The CDR3 runs 13 residues. Germline-derived CDR1 and CDR2 are SGHRS and YFSETQ. With V trimmed by 4 bases and J by 7 bases, 3 bases remained unmatched. CDR3 loop: CASSPGQGQPQHF. The CDR3 DNA sequence: TGCGCCAGCAGCCCTGGACAGGGGCAGCCCCAGCATTTT.

The chain employs TRBV5-1 and TRBJ1-1, with 7 bases fitting TRBD1. Germline V CDR1 and CDR2: SGHRS, YFSETQ. V shed 2 bases, J shed 6 bases, and the junction held 10 bases outside the gene matches. There are 15 residues in the CDR3. The CDR3 nucleotides are TGCGCCAGCAGCTTAAACAGGGGCTTACGCTCTGAAGCTTTCTTT. Translation: CASSLNRGLRSEAFF.

The rearrangement uses TRBV24-1 and TRBJ2-3; 7 bases line up with TRBD1. The trim removed 7 bases at V and 5 bases at J, leaving 5 bases unmatched. This CDR3 contains 13 residues. Germline CDR1 is KGHDR and CDR2 is SFDVKD. CDR3 sequence (DNA): TGTGCCACCAGGACAGGGAGTGGAGATACGCAGTATTTT. Translated: CATRTGSGDTQYF.

The rearrangement joins TRBV4-2 to TRBJ2-7, with D possibly matching TRBD2 (6 bases). The CDR3 is 15 residues long. Trimming removed 4 bases at V and 0 bases at J, with 13 bases between. From germline, CDR1 is LGHNA and CDR2 YNFKEQ. The CDR3 spells CASSPRGRLSYEQYF. For the CDR3, the DNA is TGTGCCAGCAGCCCCCGGGGGAGACTCTCCTACGAGCAGTACTTC.

This chain links TRBV9 with TRBJ2-1; perhaps TRBD2 as D (5 bases). V was pared by 4 bases and J by 9 bases, with 20 bases between. Germline V gene sequence: CDR1 SGDLS, CDR2 YYNGEE. The CDR3 consists of 15 residues. As DNA, the CDR3 is TGTGCCAGCAGCTTAGAGGAGGCTGAGGGTGGTGAGCAGTTCTTC. Residues: CASSLEEAEGGEQFF.

This rearrangement joins TRBV27 to TRBJ2-7; 8 bases are shared with TRBD1. The CDR3 sequence is 16 residues long. V was pared by 1 base and J by 3 bases, with 8 bases of the junction left unmatched. Germline-derived CDR1 and CDR2 are MNHEY and SMNVEV (reference sequence). This CDR3 is CASSLWATGARYEQYF. In nucleotides, the CDR3 is TGTGCCAGCAGTTTATGGGCGACAGGGGCCCGCTACGAGCAGTACTTC.

The chain uses TRBV5-4 and TRBJ1-4, with 7 nucleotides matching TRBD1. Trimming removed 3 bases from V and 7 bases from J; junction bases left unmatched: 6. Germline assignment: CDR1 SGHNT and CDR2 YYREEE (reference sequence). The CDR3 consists of 14 residues. For the CDR3, the DNA is TGTGCCAGCAGCTCGGGACAGTTAAGTGAAAAACTGTTTTTT. Its translation is CASSSGQLSEKLFF.

This chain joins TRBV6-2 or TRBV6-3 and TRBJ2-1; 12 positions agree with TRBD2. This CDR3 has 15 amino acids. V gave up 5 bases and J gave up 3 bases; unmatched junction bases: 2. Per the germline V gene, CDR1 is MNHEY and CDR2 is SVGEGT. CDR3 coding DNA: TGTGCCAGCAGTCAGACTAGCGGGGGCTACAATGAGCAGTTCTTC. Encoded protein: CASSQTSGGYNEQFF.

The V gene is TRBV15, the J gene TRBJ2-3; a weak D match, TRBD1 (6 bases). Per the germline V gene, CDR1 is LNHNV and CDR2 is YYDKDF (reference sequence). The CDR3 sequence is 15 residues long. Trimming shortened V by 5 bases and J by 4 bases, and 16 bases separated the two germline ends. The CDR3: CATSDRRKSSDTQYF. The CDR3, as DNA: TGTGCCACCAGCGACAGGCGGAAAAGCTCAGATACGCAGTATTTT.

V is TRBV9 and J is TRBJ2-4; 7 nucleotides match TRBD1. Germline CDR1 SGDLS, CDR2 YYNGEE. V was clipped by 3 bases and J by 9 bases; unmatched bases: 9. CDR3 length: 14 amino acids. CDR3 nucleotides: TGTGCCAGCAGCGGAACAGGGGATTATGGCATTCAGTACTTC. It is translated as CASSGTGDYGIQYF.

This clone was counted between two and nine times. V and J are TRBV11-2 and TRBJ2-2; the match to TRBD2 covers 11 bases. Germline CDR1 and CDR2: SGHAT and FQNNGV. This CDR3 is 17 amino acids long. V lost 0 bases and J lost 10; bases outside the gene matches: 10. CDR3 DNA: TGTGCCAGCAGCTTAGAGCTGGCTAGCGGGGGGACGCAGGAGCTGTTTTTT. It is translated as CASSLELASGGTQELFF.

The CDR3 reads CASSLNGVNSPLHF. The DNA of the CDR3 is TGTGCCAGCAGTTTAAACGGGGTGAATTCACCCCTCCACTTT. V gene TRBV27 combines with J gene TRBJ1-6; D unresolved. The germline V gene has CDR1 MNHEY and CDR2 SMNVEV (reference sequence). The CDR3 length is 14 residues. V was clipped by 2 bases and J by 7 bases, with 9 bases between them.

The J gene is TRBJ1-4, the V gene TRBV6-2 or TRBV6-3; D possibly corresponds to TRBD1 (5 bases). The V gene lost 0 bases and the J gene lost 7 bases, with 6 bases spanning the gap. The CDR3 extends over 13 amino acids. Germline V gene sequence: CDR1 MNHEY, CDR2 SVGEGT. For the CDR3, the DNA is TGTGCCAGCAGTTACTCGGACATTGAAAAACTGTTTTTT. Encoded protein: CASSYSDIEKLFF.

This sequence joins TRBV3-1 (or the pseudogene TRBV3-2) and TRBJ1-4; weak D call: TRBD1 (6 bases). Trimming stripped 4 bases from V and 8 bases from J, with 20 bases between. The CDR3 totals 16 residues. Germline assignment: CDR1 LGHDT and CDR2 YNNKEL (reference sequence). CDR3 loop: CASSPRGGPGREKLFF. DNA for the CDR3: TGTGCCAGCAGCCCCCGGGGGGGGCCGGGACGCGAAAAACTGTTTTTT.

The chain couples TRBV9 to TRBJ1-6; 8 bases align to TRBD1. The CDR3 has 15 amino acids. J was trimmed by 7 bases and V by 3 bases; bases with no gene match: 6. CDR1 is SGDLS, CDR2 YYNGEE, per germline. CDR3 amino acids: CASSAGQGKNSPLHF. The CDR3 DNA is TGTGCCAGCAGCGCCGGACAGGGCAAGAATTCACCCCTCCACTTT.